These 7 T cell receptor beta chains originate from one sample sequenced in a study of cytomegalovirus exposure and HLA in healthy donors. Libraries were prepared by immunoSEQ multiplex PCR; TCRdb keeps only in-frame clonotypes and omits some of them. Of fewer than 400,000 clones in the sample, roughly 88% were seen once. The sample was PBMCs. The origin of the receptors is a man under 40 in good health and CMV-seronegative.

The chain recombines TRBV4-2 with TRBJ2-5, with a weak D call TRBD1 (6 bases). The germline V gene encodes CDR1 LGHNA and CDR2 YNFKEQ. CDR3 length equals 14 residues. The germline V and J ends were trimmed by 3 bases and 4 bases, with 12 bases remaining between them. As DNA, the CDR3 is TGTGCCAGCAGCCAGGGCAGGGGTTCAGAGACCCAGTACTTC. It encodes CASSQGRGSETQYF.

The genes are TRBV11-3 and TRBJ2-7; TRBD2 matches at 8 bases. From germline, CDR1 is SGHNT and CDR2 YENEEA. This CDR3 spans 14 amino acids. V was clipped by 4 bases and J by 5 bases; unmatched bases: 7. The CDR3: CASSSSRGGNEQYF. The DNA for the CDR3 is TGTGCCAGCAGCTCCTCCCGGGGGGGGAACGAGCAGTACTTC.

This clone was observed a handful of times. The chain is built from TRBV2 and TRBJ1-1, with no clear D. V gave up 0 bases and J gave up 1 base, with 9 bases separating them. Per germline, CDR1 SNHLY and CDR2 FYNNEI. CDR3 length: 15 residues. The CDR3, as DNA: TGTGCCAGCAGTGAAGCGGAGGTCTGGAACACTGAAGCTTTCTTT. It translates to CASSEAEVWNTEAFF.

V gene TRBV28 combines with J gene TRBJ2-1; TRBD1 matches at 7 bases. The germline V gene encodes CDR1 MDHEN and CDR2 SYDVKM. V gave up 1 base and J gave up 7 bases; unmatched junction bases: 7. The CDR3 loop spans 15 amino acids. CDR3 in amino acids: CASSLLGGEVNEQFF. The CDR3 DNA sequence: TGTGCCAGCAGTTTATTAGGGGGCGAGGTGAATGAGCAGTTCTTC.

This chain uses TRBV9 with TRBJ2-1; D is uncertain. The V and J ends lost 3 bases and 0 bases respectively, with 13 bases between them. This CDR3 has 16 residues. The germline CDR1 and CDR2 sequences are SGDLS and YYNGEE. CDR3 sequence: CASSGLFLSSYNEQFF. The CDR3 bases are TGTGCCAGCAGCGGACTCTTTCTCAGCTCCTACAATGAGCAGTTCTTC.

The chain couples TRBV6-5 to TRBJ2-7, with D perhaps TRBD1 (6 bases). Germline values: CDR1 MNHEY, CDR2 SVGAGI. V lost 6 bases, J lost 3 bases, and 15 bases lay in between. This CDR3 has 14 residues. This CDR3 is CASRADRVVYEQYF. The CDR3 region has the DNA TGTGCCAGCAGGGCGGACAGAGTAGTCTACGAGCAGTACTTC.

The V call is TRBV7-7, the J call TRBJ2-5, with D possibly being TRBD2 (6 bases). Trimming removed 6 bases from V and 5 bases from J, with 16 bases in between. The germline CDR1 and CDR2 sequences are SSHAT and FNYEAQ (reference sequence). This CDR3 is 14 amino acids long. For the CDR3, the DNA is TGTGCCAGCAGTAGGGACTCCCGGCGGGAGACCCAGTACTTC. This translates into CASSRDSRRETQYF.